Listed here are 19 T cell receptor beta chains from one sample, sequenced in a study of CD8 T cell repertoires and HIV-1 epitope variants. The antigens for these receptors are not known. The method was immunoSEQ multiplex PCR; TCRdb's version includes in-frame clones alone and lacks a portion of them. This sample carries some 6,000 clones, 55% to 70% of them seen once, and the ten largest clones take approximately 50%. Sequenced input: cultured CD8+ T cells derived from PBMCs. All receptors derive from a male donor with HIV.

V gene TRBV4-2 combines with J gene TRBJ2-1, with D uncertain. Germline V gene lookup returns CDR1 LGHNA and CDR2 YNFKEQ. V gave up 0 bases and J gave up 7 bases, with 7 bases separating them. This CDR3 spans 13 amino acids. Here the CDR3 DNA reads TGTGCCAGCAGCCAAGAAAGGGAAAATGAGCAGTTCTTC. Its translation is CASSQERENEQFF.

The rearrangement joins TRBV11-2 to TRBJ1-2; the D is unclear. This CDR3 contains 14 residues. Germline-derived CDR1 and CDR2 are SGHAT and FQNNGV. V was cut by 1 base and J by 4 bases, with 10 bases left in between. The DNA of the CDR3 is TGTGCCAGCAGCTTAGGACGACACGGCTATGGCTACACCTTC. The encoded protein is CASSLGRHGYGYTF. Full variable domain (missing parts from reference TRBV11-2 and TRBJ1-2): EAGVAQSPRYKIIEKRQSVAFWCNPISGHATLYWYQQILGQGPKLLIQFQNNGVVDDSQLPKDRFSAERLKGVDSTLKIQPAKLEDSAVYLCASSLGRHGYGYTFGSGTRLTVV.

The chain has TRBV19 and TRBJ2-1, with 7 bases identical to TRBD1. The CDR3 runs to 16 residues. The V segment lost 3 bases and the J segment 8 bases; nucleotides outside the gene matches: 13. Germline V CDR1 and CDR2: LNHDA, SQIVND (reference sequence). This chain's CDR3 is CASSIGQVVSSDEQFF. In DNA, the CDR3 is TGTGCCAGTAGTATTGGACAGGTGGTATCTTCGGATGAGCAGTTCTTC.

A few counts support this clone. The V and J genes are TRBV19 and TRBJ1-3; D is ambiguous. The CDR3 consists of 15 residues. V was trimmed by 6 bases and J by 0 bases, leaving 12 bases between them. In germline, CDR1 is LNHDA, CDR2 SQIVND (reference sequence). CDR3 sequence reads: CASSLDGDSGNTIYF. In DNA, the CDR3 is TGTGCCAGTAGCCTCGACGGCGACTCTGGAAACACCATATATTTT.

This clone was detected once. This chain connects TRBV6-5 to TRBJ2-1; maybe TRBD2 (5 bases). Trimming removed 2 bases from V and 7 bases from J, with 6 bases in between. Germline lookup yields CDR1 MNHEY and CDR2 SVGAGI. This CDR3 comprises 12 residues. The CDR3 nucleotides are TGTGCCAGCAGTTACACGGGGAATGAGCAGTTCTTC. Translation: CASSYTGNEQFF.

The V call is TRBV9, the J call TRBJ1-1, with TRBD1 as a possible D gene (6 bases). Germline CDR1 reads SGDLS; CDR2 reads YYNGEE. This CDR3 has 12 residues. V lost 5 bases to trimming and J lost 3 bases, with 8 bases between them. The CDR3 loop is CASRGGDTEAFF. Written as DNA, the CDR3 is TGTGCCAGCAGAGGGGGGGACACTGAAGCTTTCTTT.

The chain links TRBV9 to TRBJ1-1; no reliable D call. The germline V gene has CDR1 SGDLS and CDR2 YYNGEE. V lost 3 bases and J 0 bases, leaving 12 bases between the germline ends. There are 15 residues in the CDR3. The CDR3 nucleotides read TGTGCCAGCAGCGCCGGGGAGATTTTGAACACTGAAGCTTTCTTT. Its protein product is CASSAGEILNTEAFF.

The V gene is TRBV19, the J gene TRBJ1-6; 7 bases are a match to TRBD1. The germline V gene has CDR1 LNHDA and CDR2 SQIVND (reference sequence). The junction had 0 bases not matched to a gene; V was cut back by 4 bases and J by 0 bases. This CDR3 region has 15 residues. CDR3: CASSRDSSYNSPLHF. CDR3 sequence (DNA): TGTGCCAGTAGTAGGGACAGCTCCTATAATTCACCCCTCCACTTT.

V is TRBV7-9 and J is TRBJ2-1, with D perhaps TRBD1 (5 bases). V lost 5 bases to trimming and J lost 4 bases, with 9 bases between them. CDR3 length equals 13 residues. Germline V lookup: CDR1 SEHNR, CDR2 FQNEAQ (reference sequence). CDR3 amino acids: CASSTTGYNEQFF. The CDR3 DNA sequence: TGTGCCAGCAGCACCACAGGTTACAATGAGCAGTTCTTC.

The gene calls are TRBV9 and TRBJ2-5; D is perhaps TRBD2 (6 bases). The CDR3 totals 15 residues. Germline CDR1 and CDR2: SGDLS and YYNGEE. V was cut by 4 bases and J by 2 bases, with 15 bases left in between. Here the CDR3 reads CASSPGVAEQETQYF. The CDR3 DNA reads TGTGCCAGCAGCCCCGGGGTAGCGGAGCAAGAGACCCAGTACTTC.

V is TRBV30 and J is TRBJ2-7, with TRBD2 identical over 8 bases. V dropped 0 bases and J dropped 0; count of bases not matched to a gene: 7. The CDR3 is 16 residues long. Germline CDR1 GTSNPN, CDR2 SVGIG (reference sequence). CDR3 nucleotides: TGTGCCTGGAGTGTAGGGAGCGGGGGCCTCTCCTACGAGCAGTACTTC. It is translated as CAWSVGSGGLSYEQYF. The full variable domain, rest sourced from reference TRBV30 and TRBJ2-7, is SQTIHQWPATLVQPVGSPLSLECTVEGTSNPNLYWYRQAAGRGLQLLFYSVGIGQISSEVPQNLSASRPQDRQFILSSKKLLLSDSGFYLCAWSVGSGGLSYEQYFGPGTRLTVT.

V usage is TRBV7-2 and J usage is TRBJ2-5; no clear D gene. Germline CDR1 SGHTA, CDR2 FQGNSA. The V and J ends lost 6 bases and 7 bases respectively, with 18 bases between them. The CDR3 consists of 14 residues. The CDR3 nucleotides read TGTGCCAGCAGGATAGATACACGGTCGGGGACCCAGTACTTC. Protein sequence: CASRIDTRSGTQYF.

The V and J genes are TRBV11-3 and TRBJ1-4; D uncertain. Germline V gene sequence: CDR1 SGHNT, CDR2 YENEEA. The CDR3 length is 15 residues. V was shortened by 1 base and J by 8 bases, with 14 bases between the two germline ends. The CDR3 region is CASSLGNREREKLFF. In nucleotides, the CDR3 is TGTGCCAGCAGCTTAGGTAACAGAGAGCGGGAAAAACTGTTTTTT. Looking up the rest from reference TRBV11-3 and TRBJ1-4 gives the full variable domain: EAGVVQSPRYKIIEKKQPVAFWCNPISGHNTLYWYLQNLGQGPELLIRYENEEAVDDSQLPKDRFSAERLKGVDSTLKIQPAELGDSAVYLCASSLGNREREKLFFGSGTQLSVL.

The chain joins TRBV7-9 to TRBJ1-2; D ambiguous. Between the trimmed V and J ends, which lost 0 bases and 6 bases, there was a span of 11 bases. The CDR3 is 14 amino acids. CDR1 and CDR2 (germline): SEHNR, FQNEAQ (reference sequence). CDR3 DNA sequence: TGTGCCAGCAGCTTAGCGAGAAGGGCCCATGGCTACACCTTC. Translating it yields CASSLARRAHGYTF.

The chain joins TRBV28 to TRBJ2-5; D is ambiguous. CDR3 size: 11 residues. Germline CDR1 MDHEN, CDR2 SYDVKM. Trimming pared 3 bases from V and 5 bases from J, leaving 4 bases between. The CDR3 protein is CASSFEETQYF. For the CDR3, the DNA is TGTGCCAGCAGTTTCGAGGAGACCCAGTACTTC.

The chain links TRBV10-2 to TRBJ2-7; unclear D gene. Germline V CDR1 and CDR2: WSHSY, SAAADI. This CDR3 contains 14 residues. The germline V and J ends were trimmed by 8 bases and 5 bases, with 19 bases remaining between them. The CDR3 DNA reads TGCGCCAGCGCCCCAGGCAGCCTTTGGGACGAGCAGTACTTC. It codes for CASAPGSLWDEQYF.

The chain couples TRBV29-1 to TRBJ2-3; TRBD2 matches 7 bases. V lost 4 bases to trimming and J lost 1 base; unmatched junction nucleotides: 5. The CDR3 totals 14 residues. CDR1 is SQVTM, CDR2 ANQGSEA, per germline. CDR3 nucleotides: TGCAGCGTTGCGGGGGGAGTAGGCACAGATACGCAGTATTTT. It translates to CSVAGGVGTDTQYF.

The chain employs TRBV4-2 and TRBJ2-7; TRBD1 aligns across 7 bases. Losses at the gene ends were 2 bases for V and 5 bases for J; bases not matched to a gene: 3. The CDR3 loop spans 13 amino acids. Germline assignment: CDR1 LGHNA and CDR2 YNFKEQ. The CDR3 sequence: CASSQTGVNEQYF. The CDR3, as DNA: TGTGCCAGCAGCCAAACAGGGGTCAACGAGCAGTACTTC.

The chain has TRBV28 and TRBJ1-1; D ambiguous. V was cut by 7 bases and J by 1 base, with 10 bases left in between. This CDR3 region has 13 residues. Looked up from germline, CDR1 is MDHEN and CDR2 is SYDVKM. The CDR3 bases are TGTGCCAGCACAGACAATGGGAACACTGAAGCTTTCTTT. Protein product: CASTDNGNTEAFF.